The 19 T cell receptor beta chains presented below share a single source sample, sequenced in a study of T-cell reconstitution after alpha-beta-depleted transplantation in children listed by TCRdb under 2016. The treatment or condition label, read with the paper, signifies: allogeneic hematopoietic cell transplantation with graft depleted of TCRalphabeta T cells and CD19 B cells. To prepare the library, PCR was applied. Instrument used: Illumina HiSeq 2500. TCR library preparation used molecular barcoding, with unique molecular identifiers applied to normalize quantification of the TCRbeta repertoire. TCRdb applied fastp at Q25 and MiXCR to the public reads, then kept only in-frame beta chains. Each CDR3 protein appears once, grouped with its most common genes and DNA. The sample includes fewer than 350,000 distinct CDR3 sequences, with around 9.1% observed a single time. Together, the top ten hold about 8% of the sample.

The specimen was PBMCs, collected before TCRalphabeta/CD19-depleted stem cell transplant. Every receptor here comes from a boy in the first two years of life with acute myeloid leukemia, due to receive a stem cell transplant.

This sequence joins TRBV28 and TRBJ2-5; the D is unclear. Between the trimmed V and J ends, which lost 2 bases and 0 bases, there was a span of 10 bases. Germline V gives CDR1 MDHEN, CDR2 SYDVKM. The CDR3 sequence is 15 residues long. This chain's CDR3 is CASSLPLLYQETQYF. CDR3 DNA: TGTGCCAGCAGTTTACCCCTCTTATACCAAGAGACCCAGTACTTC.

There are many counts of this clonotype. J is TRBJ2-5 and V is TRBV19, with D uncertain. The germline V gene encodes CDR1 LNHDA and CDR2 SQIVND (reference sequence). Trimming stripped 3 bases from V and 3 bases from J, with 8 bases between. The CDR3 runs 13 residues. CDR3 sequence (DNA): TGTGCCAGTAGTATCGCTAGGAAAGAGACCCAGTACTTC. Amino acids: CASSIARKETQYF.

Ten or more counts support this clonotype. The chain uses TRBV28 and TRBJ1-2; no definite D call. The germline CDR1 and CDR2 sequences are MDHEN and SYDVKM. Trimming removed 1 base at V and 7 bases at J, with 13 bases between. This CDR3 is 14 amino acids long. The CDR3 region has the DNA TGTGCCAGCAGTTTATCATCGTCTTCTTCTGGCTACACCTTC. Residues: CASSLSSSSSGYTF.

In regard to this clonotype: Just one base apart from a much larger clone, this may be a read error. The V and J genes are TRBV24-1 and TRBJ1-5; no firm D call. Germline CDR1 is KGHDR and CDR2 is SFDVKD. This CDR3 has 14 amino acids. Trimming removed 3 bases at V and 3 bases at J, with 8 bases between. CDR3 residues: CATSDPYINQPQHF. The CDR3 DNA reads as TGTGCCACCAGTGATCCTTACATCAATCAGCCCCAGCATTTT.

This clonotype was seen repeatedly, ten times or more. The chain uses TRBV21-1 and TRBJ2-3; TRBD1 is taken as the D call from the table, unchecked against the DNA. TRBV21-1 is reported as a pseudogene. The CDR3 runs to 18 residues. This CDR3 reads CASSKDLRGRSGTDTQYF. The CDR3 region has the DNA TGTGCCAGCAGCAAAGATTTAAGGGGGCGTAGTGGCACAGATACGCAGTATTTT.

This clonotype has ten or more counts. The J gene is TRBJ2-5, the V gene TRBV10-3; TRBD1 might be the D (6 bases). This CDR3 is 16 amino acids long. With 3 bases removed from V and 5 bases from J, the gap between germline ends came to 19 bases. Germline V gene lookup returns CDR1 ENHRY and CDR2 SYGVKD. CDR3 coding DNA: TGTGCCATCAGTGATCCCCCGACAGGCCCCCGGGAGACCCAGTACTTC. This translates into CAISDPPTGPRETQYF.

This clonotype was picked up many times. The chain recombines TRBV20-1 with TRBJ1-6, with TRBD1 matching over 7 bases. Germline lookup yields CDR1 DFQATT and CDR2 SNEGSKA (reference sequence). This CDR3 comprises 14 residues. V lost 3 bases to trimming and J lost 10 bases; unmatched junction nucleotides: 9. CDR3 sequence: CSARPPGGSSPLHF. The CDR3 nucleotides are TGCAGTGCTAGGCCCCCAGGGGGAAGCTCACCCCTCCACTTT.

This clonotype was recorded many times. A junction boundary mismatches the germline segment, possibly from a read error. V is TRBV12-3 or TRBV12-4 and J is TRBJ1-1, with unresolved D. This CDR3 region has 13 residues. Here the CDR3 reads CASSLSLNTEAFF. DNA of the CDR3: TGCGCCAGCAGCTTGAGCCTGAACACTGAAGCTTTCTTT.

This clonotype was counted ten times or more. The chain combines TRBV7-8 with TRBJ2-5; 10 bases are shared with TRBD2. Unmatched junction bases numbered 13, after V lost 4 bases and J lost 5 bases. The CDR3 spans 17 residues. CDR1 SGHVS and CDR2 FQNEAQ come from the germline V gene. CDR3 sequence: CASSSRRGAGGPETQYF. DNA of the CDR3: TGTGCCAGCAGCTCCCGAAGGGGAGCGGGGGGGCCTGAGACCCAGTACTTC.

This clonotype was seen ten or more times. The V call is TRBV12-3 or TRBV12-4, the J call TRBJ2-1, with no clear D. V was cut by 7 bases and J by 5 bases, with 9 bases left in between. CDR3 length equals 12 residues. The CDR3 DNA follows: TGTGCCAGCACCCCGACCAACAATGAGCAGTTCTTC. Translation gives CASTPTNNEQFF.

In the case of this clonotype: Just one base apart from a much larger clone, this may be a read error. The chain employs TRBV29-1 and TRBJ2-7; tentative D call: TRBD2 (5 bases). From germline, CDR1 is SQVTM and CDR2 ANQGSEA. The CDR3 covers 13 residues. CDR3 region: CSVIGRRAYDQYF. The CDR3 DNA follows: TGCAGCGTGATAGGGAGACGGGCCTACGACCAGTACTTC.

The chain joins TRBV3-1 to TRBJ2-1; the match to TRBD2 covers 10 bases. The CDR3 loop spans 17 amino acids. J gave up 7 bases and V 10 bases, and 19 bases lay outside the gene matches. The germline V gene has CDR1 LGHDT and CDR2 YNNKEL (reference sequence). This CDR3 reads CATCQDSLAGASNEQFF. The CDR3 coding sequence is TGTGCCACCTGCCAAGATAGCCTAGCGGGAGCCTCTAATGAGCAGTTCTTC.

In its sample, this clonotype was seen many times. The chain employs TRBV11-2 and TRBJ2-7; D remains ambiguous. Trimming removed 5 bases from V and 3 bases from J, with 14 bases in between. Germline CDR1 and CDR2: SGHAT and FQNNGV. The CDR3 extends over 14 amino acids. CDR3 amino acids: CASSAPEDGYEQYF. Here the CDR3 DNA reads TGTGCCAGCAGCGCCCCCGAGGACGGCTACGAGCAGTACTTC.

This clonotype was seen many times. The rearrangement uses TRBV24-1 and TRBJ2-5; D gene unclear. V was pared by 4 bases and J by 1 base, with 9 bases between. Germline-derived CDR1 and CDR2 are KGHDR and SFDVKD. The CDR3 loop spans 14 amino acids. In DNA, the CDR3 is TGTGCCACCAGTGAGGGGTGGGGCCAAGAGACCCAGTACTTC. This translates into CATSEGWGQETQYF.

The chain joins TRBV18 to TRBJ2-7, with D hard to call. The CDR3 is 12 residues long. V lost 3 bases, J lost 3 bases, and 6 bases lay in between. Germline assignment: CDR1 KGHSH and CDR2 LQKENI. The CDR3 sequence: CASSPSIYEQYF. Written as DNA, the CDR3 is TGTGCCAGCTCACCCTCCATCTACGAGCAGTACTTC.

This clonotype showed up many times. The genes are TRBV7-2 and TRBJ1-5; no clear D gene. The CDR3 runs 15 residues. Germline CDR1 SGHTA, CDR2 FQGNSA. V was cut by 6 bases and J by 3 bases, with 15 bases left in between. CDR3 protein: CASSRAGPPNQPQHF. The DNA of the CDR3 is TGTGCCAGCAGTAGGGCGGGCCCTCCCAATCAGCCCCAGCATTTT.

This clonotype was observed at least ten times. This rearrangement joins TRBV11-2 to TRBJ1-4, with 9 bases fitting TRBD1. From germline, CDR1 is SGHAT and CDR2 FQNNGV. Trimming removed 5 bases from V and 7 bases from J; junction bases left unmatched: 8. The CDR3 runs to 15 residues. The CDR3 loop reads CASSTRQGVVEKLFF. DNA of the CDR3: TGTGCCAGCAGCACTCGACAGGGGGTAGTTGAAAAACTGTTTTTT.

This clonotype was counted at least ten times. The rearrangement joins TRBV12-3 or TRBV12-4 to TRBJ1-2, with D possibly TRBD1 on 6 matching bases. This CDR3 has 13 amino acids. Trimming stripped 5 bases from V and 3 bases from J, with 10 bases between. CDR3 residues: CASSVGGDYGYTF. The CDR3 region has the DNA TGTGCCAGCAGTGTAGGGGGAGACTATGGCTACACCTTC.

The chain has TRBV5-1 and TRBJ2-4, with D possibly TRBD1 on 6 matching bases. V lost 4 bases to trimming and J lost 3 bases, with 23 bases between them. There are 18 residues in the CDR3. Germline CDR1 and CDR2: SGHRS and YFSETQ. CDR3 coding DNA: TGCGCCAGCAGCCCCCGGTGGACGAACAGGGCCGTCAAAAACATTCAGTACTTC. Encoded protein: CASSPRWTNRAVKNIQYF.